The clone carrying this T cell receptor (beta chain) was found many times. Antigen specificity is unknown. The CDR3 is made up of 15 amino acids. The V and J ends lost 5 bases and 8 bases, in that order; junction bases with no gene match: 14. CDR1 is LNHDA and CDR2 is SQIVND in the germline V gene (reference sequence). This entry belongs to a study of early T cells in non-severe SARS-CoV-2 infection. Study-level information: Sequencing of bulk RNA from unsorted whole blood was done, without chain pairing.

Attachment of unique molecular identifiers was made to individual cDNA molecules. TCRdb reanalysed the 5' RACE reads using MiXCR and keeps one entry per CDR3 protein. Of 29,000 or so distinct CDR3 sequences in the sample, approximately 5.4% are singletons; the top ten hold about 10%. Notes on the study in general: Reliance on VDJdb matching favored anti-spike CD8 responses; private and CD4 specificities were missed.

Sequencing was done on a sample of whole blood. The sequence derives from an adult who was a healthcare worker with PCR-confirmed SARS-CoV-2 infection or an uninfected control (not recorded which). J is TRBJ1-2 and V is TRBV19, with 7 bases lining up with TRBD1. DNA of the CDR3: TGTGCCAGTAGTGCCCAACCCGGGACAGCCAACGGCTACACCTTC. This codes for CASSAQPGTANGYTF.